The sequence of this T cell receptor beta chain was determined in a study of shared clonotypes between healthy human individuals. Study summary: For every donor, three CD4 naive, three CD4 memory, two CD8 naive and one CD8 memory plates were used.

Generated by immunoSEQ multiplex PCR, the TCRdb table keeps only in-frame clones and is missing some. The table lists under 1,900,000 clones, 98% of them singletons, with roughly 0.35% in the top ten. Germline CDR1 reads DFQATT; CDR2 reads SNEGSKA (reference sequence). CDR3 size: 11 residues. Researchers partitioned CD4+ cells into CD45RA+ naive and CD45RA-negative memory subsets. On this clone: Other DNA sequences from this sample encode an identical CDR3 as well.

The rearrangement links TRBV20-1 to TRBJ2-7; either TRBD1 or TRBD2 may fit D (6 bases each). This TCR came from a man younger than 45 in good health. The sample comprised naive CD4+ T cells sorted from blood. Subset defined: CD45RA+ positively selected. The CDR3 sequence: CSARGVYEQYF. In DNA, the CDR3 is TGCAGCGCAAGGGGGGTCTACGAGCAGTACTTC.